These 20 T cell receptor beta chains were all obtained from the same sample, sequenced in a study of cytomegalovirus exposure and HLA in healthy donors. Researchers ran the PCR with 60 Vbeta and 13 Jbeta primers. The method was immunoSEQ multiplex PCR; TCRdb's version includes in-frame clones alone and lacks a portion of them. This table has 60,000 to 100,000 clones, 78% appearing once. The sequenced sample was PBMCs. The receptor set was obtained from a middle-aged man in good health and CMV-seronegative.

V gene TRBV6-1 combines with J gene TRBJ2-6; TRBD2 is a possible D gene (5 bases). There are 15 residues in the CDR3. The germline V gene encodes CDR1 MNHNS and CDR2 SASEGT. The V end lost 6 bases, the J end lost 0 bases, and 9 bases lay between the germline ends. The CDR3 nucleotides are TGTGCCAGCAGCGACCGGGACTCTGGGGCCAACGTCCTGACTTTC. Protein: CASSDRDSGANVLTF.

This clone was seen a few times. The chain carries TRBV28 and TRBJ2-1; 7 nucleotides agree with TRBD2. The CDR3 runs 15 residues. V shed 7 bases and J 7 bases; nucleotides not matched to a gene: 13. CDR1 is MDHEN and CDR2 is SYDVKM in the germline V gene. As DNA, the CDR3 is TGTGCCAGCAAGAATCCGTGGCGGGAGAAGAATGAGCAGTTCTTC. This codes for CASKNPWREKNEQFF.

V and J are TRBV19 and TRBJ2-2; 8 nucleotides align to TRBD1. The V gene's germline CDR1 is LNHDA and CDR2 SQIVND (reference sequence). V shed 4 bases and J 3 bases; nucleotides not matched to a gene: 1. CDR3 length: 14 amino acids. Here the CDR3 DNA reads TGTGCCAGTAGTAGGGACAGGTACACCGGGGAGCTGTTTTTT. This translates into CASSRDRYTGELFF.

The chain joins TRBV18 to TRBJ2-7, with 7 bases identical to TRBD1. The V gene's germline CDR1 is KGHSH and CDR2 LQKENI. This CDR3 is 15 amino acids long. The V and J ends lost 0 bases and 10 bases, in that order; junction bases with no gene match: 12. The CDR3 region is CASSPPQETGFKQYF. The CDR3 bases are TGTGCCAGCTCACCACCGCAAGAGACAGGGTTCAAACAGTACTTC.

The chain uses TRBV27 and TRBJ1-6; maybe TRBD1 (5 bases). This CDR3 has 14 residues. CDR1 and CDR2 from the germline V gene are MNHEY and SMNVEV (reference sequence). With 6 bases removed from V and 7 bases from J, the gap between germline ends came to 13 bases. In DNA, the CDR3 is TGTGCCAGCAGATCCCAGGGTGGGAATTCACCCCTCCACTTT. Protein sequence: CASRSQGGNSPLHF.

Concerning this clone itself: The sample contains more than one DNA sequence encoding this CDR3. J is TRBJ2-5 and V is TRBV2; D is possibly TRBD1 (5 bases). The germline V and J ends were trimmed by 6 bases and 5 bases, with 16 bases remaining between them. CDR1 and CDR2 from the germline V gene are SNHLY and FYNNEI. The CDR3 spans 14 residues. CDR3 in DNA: TGTGCCAGCAGCCCGTTCCGGCAGGGCGAGACCCAGTACTTC. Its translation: CASSPFRQGETQYF.

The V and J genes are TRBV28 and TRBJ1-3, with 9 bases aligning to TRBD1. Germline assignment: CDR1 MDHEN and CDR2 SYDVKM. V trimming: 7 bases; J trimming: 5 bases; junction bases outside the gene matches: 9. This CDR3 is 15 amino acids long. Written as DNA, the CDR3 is TGTGCCAGCATAATGGGACAGGGTTTTAGAAACACCATATATTTT. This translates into CASIMGQGFRNTIYF.

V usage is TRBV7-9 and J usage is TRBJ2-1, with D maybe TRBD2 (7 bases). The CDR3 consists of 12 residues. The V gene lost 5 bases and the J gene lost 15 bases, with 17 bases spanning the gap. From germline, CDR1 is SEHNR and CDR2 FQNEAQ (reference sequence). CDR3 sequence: CASSPPYREGFF. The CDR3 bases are TGTGCCAGCAGCCCACCATACAGGGAGGGGTTCTTC.

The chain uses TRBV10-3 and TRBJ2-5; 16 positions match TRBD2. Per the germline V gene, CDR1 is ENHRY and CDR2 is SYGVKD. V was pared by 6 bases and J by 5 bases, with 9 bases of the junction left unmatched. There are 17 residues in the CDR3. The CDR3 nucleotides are TGTGCCATCAGCACCGGGACTAGCGGGAGGGGAGGGGAGACCCAGTACTTC. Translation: CAISTGTSGRGGETQYF.

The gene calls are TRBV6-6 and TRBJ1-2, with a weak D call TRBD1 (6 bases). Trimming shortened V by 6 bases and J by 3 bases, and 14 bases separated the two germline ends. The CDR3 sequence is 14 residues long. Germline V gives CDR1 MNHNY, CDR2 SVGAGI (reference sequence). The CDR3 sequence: CASRREQGYYGYTF. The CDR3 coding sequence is TGTGCCAGCAGGAGGGAACAGGGTTACTATGGCTACACCTTC.

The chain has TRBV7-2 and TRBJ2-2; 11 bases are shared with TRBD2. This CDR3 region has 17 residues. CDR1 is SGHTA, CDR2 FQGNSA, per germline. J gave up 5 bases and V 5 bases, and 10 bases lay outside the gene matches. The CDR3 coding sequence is TGTGCCAGCAGCGTTCTCCTAGCGGGAGGTTTTACCGGGGAGCTGTTTTTT. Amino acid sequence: CASSVLLAGGFTGELFF.

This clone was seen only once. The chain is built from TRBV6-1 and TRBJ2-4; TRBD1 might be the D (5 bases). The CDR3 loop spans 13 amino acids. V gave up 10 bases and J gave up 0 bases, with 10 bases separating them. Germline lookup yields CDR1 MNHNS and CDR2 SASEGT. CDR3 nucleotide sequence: TGTGCCACCCAAGGGGAAGCCAAAAACATTCAGTACTTC. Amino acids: CATQGEAKNIQYF.

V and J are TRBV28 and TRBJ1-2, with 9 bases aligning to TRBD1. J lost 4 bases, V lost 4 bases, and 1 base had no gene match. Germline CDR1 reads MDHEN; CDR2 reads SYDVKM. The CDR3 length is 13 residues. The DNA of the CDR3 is TGTGCCAGCAGTTCGACAGGGGGCTATGGCTACACCTTC. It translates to CASSSTGGYGYTF.

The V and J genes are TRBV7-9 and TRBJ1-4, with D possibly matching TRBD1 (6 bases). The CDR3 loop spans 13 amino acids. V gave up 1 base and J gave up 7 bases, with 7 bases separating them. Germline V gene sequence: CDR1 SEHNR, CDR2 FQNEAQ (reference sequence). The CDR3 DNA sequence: TGTGCCAGCAGCTTAGACAGGGTTGAAAAACTGTTTTTT. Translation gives CASSLDRVEKLFF.

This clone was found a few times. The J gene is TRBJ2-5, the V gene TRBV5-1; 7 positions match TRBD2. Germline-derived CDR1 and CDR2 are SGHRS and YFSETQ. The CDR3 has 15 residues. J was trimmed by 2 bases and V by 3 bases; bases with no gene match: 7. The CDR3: CASSSGLHLQETQYF. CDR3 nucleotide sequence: TGCGCCAGCAGCTCGGGACTACATCTGCAAGAGACCCAGTACTTC.

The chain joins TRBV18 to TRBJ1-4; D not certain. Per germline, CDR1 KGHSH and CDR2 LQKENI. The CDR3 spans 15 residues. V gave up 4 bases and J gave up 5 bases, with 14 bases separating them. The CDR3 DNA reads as TGTGCCAGCTCACAGTCGAACCCGGGAAATGAAAAACTGTTTTTT. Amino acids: CASSQSNPGNEKLFF.

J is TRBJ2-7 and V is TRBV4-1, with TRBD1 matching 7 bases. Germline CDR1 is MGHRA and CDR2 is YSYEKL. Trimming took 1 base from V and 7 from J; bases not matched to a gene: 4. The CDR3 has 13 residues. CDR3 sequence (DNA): TGCGCCAGCAGCCAAGCAGGGGGTCTTGAGCAGTACTTC. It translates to CASSQAGGLEQYF.

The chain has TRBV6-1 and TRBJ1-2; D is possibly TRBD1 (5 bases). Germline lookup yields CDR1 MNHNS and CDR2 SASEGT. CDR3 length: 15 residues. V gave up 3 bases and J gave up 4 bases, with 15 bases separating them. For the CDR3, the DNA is TGTGCCAGCAGTGACCCTTCGACAGACTCCTATGGCTACACCTTC. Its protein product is CASSDPSTDSYGYTF.

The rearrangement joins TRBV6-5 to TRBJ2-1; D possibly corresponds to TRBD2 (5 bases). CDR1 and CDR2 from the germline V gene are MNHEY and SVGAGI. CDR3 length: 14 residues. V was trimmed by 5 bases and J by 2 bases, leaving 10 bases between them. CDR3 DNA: TGTGCCAGCAGTCCCTTCGGGGCCTACAATGAGCAGTTCTTC. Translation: CASSPFGAYNEQFF.

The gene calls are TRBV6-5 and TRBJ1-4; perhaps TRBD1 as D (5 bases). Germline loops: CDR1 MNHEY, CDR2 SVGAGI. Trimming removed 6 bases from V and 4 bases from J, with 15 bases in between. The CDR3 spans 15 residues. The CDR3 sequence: CASSTIWGGNEKLFF. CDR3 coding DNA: TGTGCCAGCAGCACTATCTGGGGGGGTAATGAAAAACTGTTTTTT.